This record looks at one TCR beta chain sequence and its context. The entry originates in a study of blood T cell repertoires in COVID-19. The method was immunoSEQ multiplex PCR; TCRdb's version includes in-frame clones alone and lacks a portion of them. The sample has approximately 170,000 clones, around 82% seen once. There are 14 residues in the CDR3. Germline lookup yields CDR1 MRHNA and CDR2 SNTAGT. Trimming removed 4 bases from V and 1 base from J, with 7 bases in between. This rearrangement joins TRBV6-4 to TRBJ2-2, with D perhaps TRBD2 (5 bases). This receptor was obtained from a woman of 80 years or more with active or convalescent COVID-19. The sequencing sample was made of peripheral blood. CDR3 sequence reads: CASSVEENTGELFF. CDR3 DNA sequence: TGTGCCAGCAGTGTGGAGGAGAACACCGGGGAGCTGTTTTTT.